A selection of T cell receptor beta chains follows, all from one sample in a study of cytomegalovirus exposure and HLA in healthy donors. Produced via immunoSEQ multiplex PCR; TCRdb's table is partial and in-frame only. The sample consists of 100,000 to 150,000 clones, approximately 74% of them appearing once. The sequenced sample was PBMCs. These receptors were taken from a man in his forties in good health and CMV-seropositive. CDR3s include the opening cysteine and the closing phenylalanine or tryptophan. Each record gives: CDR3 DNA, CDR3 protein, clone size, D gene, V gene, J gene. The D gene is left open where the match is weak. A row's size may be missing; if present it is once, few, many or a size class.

CDR3nt: TGTGCCTGGAGACCCCAGGGGGGACCTAACTATGGCTACACCTTC; CDR3aa: CAWRPQGGPNYGYTF; abundance: NA; d_gene: TRBD1; v_gene: TRBV30; j_gene: TRBJ1-2
CDR3nt: TGTGCCAGCAGTTTATACGGAGGACCAAACCCCGATGAGCAGTTCTTC; CDR3aa: CASSLYGGPNPDEQFF; abundance: NA; d_gene: NA; v_gene: TRBV28; j_gene: TRBJ2-1
CDR3nt: TGTGCCAGCAGTTCTCCTAGGGGGGGCACCGATGAGCAGTTCTTC; CDR3aa: CASSSPRGGTDEQFF; abundance: once; d_gene: NA; v_gene: TRBV28; j_gene: TRBJ2-1
CDR3nt: TGTGCCAGCAGCTTGGATCGGGAACTCTATGGCTACACCTTC; CDR3aa: CASSLDRELYGYTF; abundance: NA; d_gene: NA; v_gene: TRBV5-4; j_gene: TRBJ1-2
CDR3nt: TGTGCCAGCAGCGTAGGCCTAGCAGGAAAGGAACTAAGCTCCTACGAGCAGTACTTC; CDR3aa: CASSVGLAGKELSSYEQYF; abundance: NA; d_gene: NA; v_gene: TRBV9; j_gene: TRBJ2-7
CDR3nt: TGTGCCAGCAGTGAGGGACTAGCCGCCTACAATGAGCAGTTCTTC; CDR3aa: CASSEGLAAYNEQFF; abundance: NA; d_gene: TRBD2; v_gene: TRBV2; j_gene: TRBJ2-1
CDR3nt: TGTGCCAGCAGTGAATTTGGACAGTTCGGCTACACCTTC; CDR3aa: CASSEFGQFGYTF; abundance: NA; d_gene: NA; v_gene: TRBV2; j_gene: TRBJ1-2
CDR3nt: TGTGCCAGCAAGGAGACAGGGGTGAACACTGAAGCTTTCTTT; CDR3aa: CASKETGVNTEAFF; abundance: NA; d_gene: TRBD1; v_gene: TRBV27; j_gene: TRBJ1-1
CDR3nt: TGTGCCAGCAGCCAACAGGGGGCGTGGTATGGCTACACCTTC; CDR3aa: CASSQQGAWYGYTF; abundance: once; d_gene: TRBD1; v_gene: TRBV7-9; j_gene: TRBJ1-2
CDR3nt: TGTGCCTGGAGTGTATCGGTAGTCTACGAGCAGTACTTC; CDR3aa: CAWSVSVVYEQYF; abundance: NA; d_gene: NA; v_gene: TRBV30; j_gene: TRBJ2-7
CDR3nt: TGTGCCAGCAGCTTGGGCCTTCGGGGAATGCTCACTGAAGCTTTCTTT; CDR3aa: CASSLGLRGMLTEAFF; abundance: once; d_gene: NA; v_gene: TRBV5-4; j_gene: TRBJ1-1
CDR3nt: TGTGCCAGCAGCTTCCCCCGGGAGAGCCCTTACAATGAGCAGTTCTTC; CDR3aa: CASSFPRESPYNEQFF; abundance: NA; d_gene: NA; v_gene: TRBV7-3; j_gene: TRBJ2-1
CDR3nt: TGCGCCAGCAGCAAAGGGGGCTCGGGTGAAAAACTGTTTTTT; CDR3aa: CASSKGGSGEKLFF; abundance: once; d_gene: TRBD1; v_gene: TRBV5-1; j_gene: TRBJ1-4
CDR3nt: TGTGCCAGCAGGATCCTCGCTTCTCGGGACGAGCAGTACTTC; CDR3aa: CASRILASRDEQYF; abundance: NA; d_gene: NA; v_gene: TRBV6-1; j_gene: TRBJ2-7
CDR3nt: TGTGCCAGCAGCTTAGGGAGAGCAACTAATGAAAAACTGTTTTTT; CDR3aa: CASSLGRATNEKLFF; abundance: NA; d_gene: NA; v_gene: TRBV7-9; j_gene: TRBJ1-4
CDR3nt: TGTGCCAGCAGTGGAGTCAGGGGGCGAGAGACCCAGTACTTC; CDR3aa: CASSGVRGRETQYF; abundance: NA; d_gene: TRBD1; v_gene: TRBV2; j_gene: TRBJ2-5